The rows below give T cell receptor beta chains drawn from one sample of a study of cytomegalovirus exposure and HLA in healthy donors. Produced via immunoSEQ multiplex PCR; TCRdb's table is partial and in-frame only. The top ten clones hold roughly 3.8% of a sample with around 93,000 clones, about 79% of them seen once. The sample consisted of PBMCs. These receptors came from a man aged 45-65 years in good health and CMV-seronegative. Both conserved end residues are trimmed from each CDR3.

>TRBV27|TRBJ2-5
ASRLAGEETQY
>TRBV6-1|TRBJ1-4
ASSRDRVNEKLF
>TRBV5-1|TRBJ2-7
ASSLAAGITFEQY
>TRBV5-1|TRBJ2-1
ASSLSGRGGNNEQF
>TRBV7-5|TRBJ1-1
ASSPEAMNTEAF
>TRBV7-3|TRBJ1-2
ASSPGRGQGAGGYT
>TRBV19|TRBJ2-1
ASAREDSRYYDNEQF
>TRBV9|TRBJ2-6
ASSVSRQGLRGANVLT
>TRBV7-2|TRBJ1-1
ASTQDLTVSEAF
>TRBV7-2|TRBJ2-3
ASSLYRGWVTDTQY
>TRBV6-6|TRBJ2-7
ASTKGLAGTYEQY
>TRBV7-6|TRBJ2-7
ASSLADREGYEQY
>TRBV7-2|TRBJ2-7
ASSSTGGFDEQY
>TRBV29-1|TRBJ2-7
SVEGLLAGSYEQY
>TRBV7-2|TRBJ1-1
ASSLEVGGEAF
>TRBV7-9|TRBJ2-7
ASSSPGGRPTYEQY
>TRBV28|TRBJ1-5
ASSLGGTGGSQPQH
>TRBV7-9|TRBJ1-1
ASSQKIHGDSKAF
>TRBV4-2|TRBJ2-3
ARTPLSGAKAGNSTDTQY
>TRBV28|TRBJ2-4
ASSLPQWGGSIQY
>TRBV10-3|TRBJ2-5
AITRTTQETQY
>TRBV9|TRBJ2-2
ASSPRTSGSIGGELF
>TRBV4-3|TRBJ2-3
ASSQDLTPSLDTQY
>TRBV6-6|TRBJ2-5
ASTLSGRETQY
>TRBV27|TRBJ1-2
ASRTGGLANYGYT
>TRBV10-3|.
AISDVRQGYEQY
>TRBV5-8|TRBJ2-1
ASSPRRGVAGHNEQF
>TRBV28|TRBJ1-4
ASSLSPGTGVWDEKLF
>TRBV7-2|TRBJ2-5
ASSFVSGLPQETQY
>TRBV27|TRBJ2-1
ASSDGTSGDEQF
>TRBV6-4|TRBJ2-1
ASSDWTILNEQF
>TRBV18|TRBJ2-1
ASSQNRVGAYNEQF
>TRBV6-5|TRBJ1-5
ASSYSGGDNQPQH
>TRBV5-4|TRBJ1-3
ASSLAGAGNTIY
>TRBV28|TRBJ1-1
ASSETGDTEAF
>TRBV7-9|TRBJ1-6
ASSPPGQGISPLH
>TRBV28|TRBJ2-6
ASSLWTGAPTGANVLT
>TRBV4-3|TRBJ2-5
ASSQEAGTDLGTQY
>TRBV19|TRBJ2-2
ASSSRGMATGELF
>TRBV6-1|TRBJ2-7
ASSDQAGSPYEQY
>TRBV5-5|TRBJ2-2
ASEPGGVIGELF
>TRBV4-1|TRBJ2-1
ASSQVLAGGTRSYNEQF
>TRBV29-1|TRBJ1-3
SVPHEGVSGNTIY
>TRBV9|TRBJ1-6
ASSVSPNRNNSPLH
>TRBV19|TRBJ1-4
ASSIVRSATNEKLF
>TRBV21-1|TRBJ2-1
ASSITGILRVGEQF
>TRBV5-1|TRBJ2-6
ASSPLRGQGSSGANVLT
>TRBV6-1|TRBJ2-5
ASRAGGETQY
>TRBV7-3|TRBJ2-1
ASSPLGTSDYNEQF
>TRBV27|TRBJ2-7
ASSPGGTGNEQY
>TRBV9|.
ASSVGWGPAYEQY
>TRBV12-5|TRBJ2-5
ASGTDRQETQY
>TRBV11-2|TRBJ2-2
ASSLGHLNTGELF
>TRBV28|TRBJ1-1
ASSVEREMGPNTEAF
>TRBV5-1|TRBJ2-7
ASSLGEGLLGRKQY